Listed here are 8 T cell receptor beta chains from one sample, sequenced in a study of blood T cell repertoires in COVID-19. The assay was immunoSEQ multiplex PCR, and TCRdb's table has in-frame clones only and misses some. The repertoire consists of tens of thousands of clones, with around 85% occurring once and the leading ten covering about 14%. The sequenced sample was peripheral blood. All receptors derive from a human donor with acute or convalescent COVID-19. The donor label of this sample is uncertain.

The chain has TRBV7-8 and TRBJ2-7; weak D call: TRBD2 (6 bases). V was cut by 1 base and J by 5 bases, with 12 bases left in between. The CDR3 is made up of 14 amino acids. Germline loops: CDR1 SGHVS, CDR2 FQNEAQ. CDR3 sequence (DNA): TGTGCCAGCAGCTTAGGGGAGGCAGGGAACGAGCAGTACTTC. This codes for CASSLGEAGNEQYF.

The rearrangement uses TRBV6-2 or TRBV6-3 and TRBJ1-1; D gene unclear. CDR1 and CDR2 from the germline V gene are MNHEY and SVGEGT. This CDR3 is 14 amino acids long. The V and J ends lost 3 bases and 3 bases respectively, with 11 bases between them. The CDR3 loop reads CASSYRTWDTEAFF. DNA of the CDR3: TGTGCCAGCAGTTATCGGACTTGGGACACTGAAGCTTTCTTT.

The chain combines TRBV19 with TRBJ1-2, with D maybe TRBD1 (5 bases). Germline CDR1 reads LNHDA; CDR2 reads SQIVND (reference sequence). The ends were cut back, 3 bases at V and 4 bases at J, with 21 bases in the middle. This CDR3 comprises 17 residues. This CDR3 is CASSITGMQGFGYGYTF. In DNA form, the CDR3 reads TGTGCCAGTAGTATCACAGGAATGCAAGGGTTCGGCTATGGCTACACCTTC.

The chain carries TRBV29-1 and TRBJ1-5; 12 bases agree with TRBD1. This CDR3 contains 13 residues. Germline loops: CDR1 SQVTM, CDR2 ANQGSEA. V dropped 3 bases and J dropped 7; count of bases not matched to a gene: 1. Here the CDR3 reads CSVEGTGGQPQHF. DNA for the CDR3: TGCAGCGTTGAGGGGACAGGGGGCCAGCCCCAGCATTTT.

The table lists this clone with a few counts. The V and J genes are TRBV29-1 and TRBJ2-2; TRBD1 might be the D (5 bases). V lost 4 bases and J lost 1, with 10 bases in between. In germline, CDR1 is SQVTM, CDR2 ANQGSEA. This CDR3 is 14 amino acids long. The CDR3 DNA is TGCAGCGTTGTTCGCAGGGAGAACACCGGGGAGCTGTTTTTT. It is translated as CSVVRRENTGELFF.

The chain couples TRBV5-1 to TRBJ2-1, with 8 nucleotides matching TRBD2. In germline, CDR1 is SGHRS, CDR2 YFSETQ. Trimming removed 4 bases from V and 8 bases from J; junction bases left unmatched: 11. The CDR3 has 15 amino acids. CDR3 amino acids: CASSPRRLAGDEQFF. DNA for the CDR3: TGCGCCAGCAGCCCGCGAAGGCTAGCGGGCGATGAGCAGTTCTTC.

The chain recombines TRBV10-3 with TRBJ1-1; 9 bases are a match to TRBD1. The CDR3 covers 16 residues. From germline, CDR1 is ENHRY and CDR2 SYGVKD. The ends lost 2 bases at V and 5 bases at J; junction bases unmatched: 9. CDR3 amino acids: CAISEPGQGSGTEAFF. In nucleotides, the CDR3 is TGTGCCATCAGTGAGCCGGGACAGGGATCGGGGACTGAAGCTTTCTTT.

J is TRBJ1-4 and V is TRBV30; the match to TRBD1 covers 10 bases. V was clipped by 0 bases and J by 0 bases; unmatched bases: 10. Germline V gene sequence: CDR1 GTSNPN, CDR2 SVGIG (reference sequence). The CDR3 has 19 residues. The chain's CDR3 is CAWSVGQGGNLATNEKLFF. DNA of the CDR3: TGTGCCTGGAGTGTTGGACAGGGGGGGAACCTGGCAACTAATGAAAAACTGTTTTTT.